Below are 15 T cell receptor beta chains sequenced from a single sample in a study of shared clonotypes between healthy human individuals. The table came from immunoSEQ multiplex PCR; TCRdb's copy has only in-frame clones and leaves some out. The sample contains over a million clones, 78% of which appear only once. The sequenced sample was memory CD4+ T cells from PBMCs. Subset described: CD45RA-negative fraction. The source of these receptors is a man aged 18 to 29 in good health. Some clones in this sample may be carry-over from other donors' samples.

For this clone: Just one base apart from a much larger clone, this may be a read error. Within the sample, other DNA sequences also encode this same CDR3. J is TRBJ2-1 and V is TRBV9; D remains ambiguous. Germline CDR1 and CDR2: SGDLS and YYNGEE. Trimming cost V 0 bases and J 8 bases, with 6 bases left between them. CDR3 size: 12 residues. The CDR3 loop is CASSVGRDEQFF. In nucleotides, the CDR3 is TGTGCCAGCAGCGTAGGTCGGGATGAGCAGTTCTTC.

This rearrangement joins TRBV10-3 to TRBJ2-7, with 9 bases lining up with TRBD2. The CDR3 is 15 amino acids. V shed 6 bases and J 4 bases; nucleotides not matched to a gene: 10. Germline V gene sequence: CDR1 ENHRY, CDR2 SYGVKD. The CDR3: CAISGRGGALYEQYF. CDR3 nucleotide sequence: TGTGCCATCAGCGGCCGCGGGGGGGCCCTTTACGAGCAGTACTTC.

This clone has just one count. The chain links TRBV7-8 to TRBJ2-1, with a weak D call TRBD1 (6 bases). The germline V gene has CDR1 SGHVS and CDR2 FQNEAQ. This CDR3 spans 14 amino acids. V was cut by 5 bases and J by 9 bases, with 17 bases left in between. The CDR3 here is CASSLQGAGAEQFF. The CDR3 DNA follows: TGTGCCAGCAGCCTACAGGGAGCCGGGGCTGAGCAGTTCTTC.

This clone was detected many times. The chain uses TRBV5-1 and TRBJ2-5; perhaps TRBD1 as D (6 bases). Germline V gives CDR1 SGHRS, CDR2 YFSETQ. V lost 2 bases and J 2 bases, leaving 13 bases between the germline ends. This CDR3 is built from 15 residues. The CDR3 is CASSLQGGPQETQYF. CDR3 coding DNA: TGCGCCAGCAGCTTACAGGGCGGCCCACAAGAGACCCAGTACTTC.

V usage is TRBV5-4 and J usage is TRBJ2-1; 10 bases line up with TRBD1. The CDR3 loop spans 14 amino acids. Trimming took 0 bases from V and 14 from J; bases not matched to a gene: 8. Germline V gene data show CDR1 as SGHNT and CDR2 as YYREEE (reference sequence). The CDR3 DNA reads TGTGCCAGCAGCTTGGATCCTCGGGACAGGGGCGAGTTCTTC. This encodes CASSLDPRDRGEFF.

This chain uses TRBV5-4 with TRBJ2-5; TRBD1 agrees at 8 bases. The V gene's germline CDR1 is SGHNT and CDR2 YYREEE (reference sequence). This CDR3 is built from 15 residues. V dropped 2 bases and J dropped 5; count of bases not matched to a gene: 8. The CDR3: CASSFGQGLHETQYF. The CDR3, as DNA: TGTGCCAGCAGCTTCGGACAGGGCCTACATGAGACCCAGTACTTC.

The rearrangement uses TRBV7-2 and TRBJ2-5; D may match TRBD1 or TRBD2 (5 bases each). Germline lookup yields CDR1 SGHTA and CDR2 FQGNSA. Trimming removed 3 bases at V and 5 bases at J, with 10 bases between. The CDR3 length is 13 residues. The CDR3 nucleotides read TGTGCCAGCAGCTTTTTGTGGGGGGAGACCCAGTACTTC. Amino acid sequence: CASSFLWGETQYF.

The chain combines TRBV28 with TRBJ1-3; 7 bases line up with TRBD1. Germline V gene data show CDR1 as MDHEN and CDR2 as SYDVKM. CDR3 size: 15 residues. After removal of 3 bases from V and 3 bases from J, the junction contained 5 bases not matched to a gene. CDR3 nucleotides: TGTGCCAGCAGTTTCAGGGGGGCTTTTGGAAACACCATATATTTT. This gives the protein CASSFRGAFGNTIYF. The variable domain in full, with the rest retrieved from reference TRBV28 and TRBJ1-3, is DVKVTQSSRYLVKRTGEKVFLECVQDMDHENMFWYRQDPGLGLRLIYFSYDVKMKEKGDIPEGYSVSREKKERFSLILESASTNQTSMYLCASSFRGAFGNTIYFGEGSWLTVV.

The chain carries TRBV5-1 and TRBJ2-3; a weak D match, TRBD1 (5 bases). Trimming removed 6 bases from V and 2 bases from J, with 13 bases in between. CDR1 is SGHRS, CDR2 YFSETQ, per germline. The CDR3 is 14 residues long. CDR3 region: CASTNQGYTDTQYF. In DNA form, the CDR3 reads TGCGCCAGCACCAACCAGGGCTACACAGATACGCAGTATTTT.

V usage is TRBV30 and J usage is TRBJ1-5; maybe TRBD1 (5 bases). This CDR3 is 15 amino acids long. Germline V CDR1 and CDR2: GTSNPN, SVGIG (reference sequence). V was cut by 2 bases and J by 0 bases, with 11 bases left in between. CDR3 loop: CAWSRPGHSNQPQHF. Written as DNA, the CDR3 is TGTGCCTGGAGTCGGCCAGGACATAGCAATCAGCCCCAGCATTTT.

The chain joins TRBV4-2 to TRBJ2-1, with 13 bases fitting TRBD2. Germline CDR1 LGHNA, CDR2 YNFKEQ. The CDR3 is 14 amino acids. V lost 5 bases, J lost 7 bases, and 2 bases stayed unmatched. For the CDR3, the DNA is TGTGCCAGCAGCACTAGCGGGAGGGGGAATGAGCAGTTCTTC. Translating gives CASSTSGRGNEQFF.

The chain is built from TRBV7-7 and TRBJ2-3; tentatively, D is TRBD1 or TRBD2 (7 bases each). V lost 3 bases, J lost 7 bases, and 17 bases lay in between. The CDR3 is made up of 15 amino acids. From germline, CDR1 is SSHAT and CDR2 FNYEAQ (reference sequence). The CDR3 sequence is CASSLGGGGTYTQYF. The CDR3 DNA follows: TGTGCCAGCAGCTTGGGAGGGGGCGGCACGTATACGCAGTATTTT.

This clone came up once. The rearrangement uses TRBV7-3 and TRBJ2-4; maybe TRBD1 (6 bases). This CDR3 is built from 17 residues. The germline gives CDR1 SGHTA, CDR2 FQGTGA. V lost 5 bases, J lost 7 bases, and 24 bases lay in between. CDR3 nucleotides: TGTGCCAGCAGCCAGACCGGGACAATCGATGCAGGGAACATTCAGTACTTC. Amino acids: CASSQTGTIDAGNIQYF.

The genes are TRBV6-5 and TRBJ2-7; no firm D call. Per germline, CDR1 MNHEY and CDR2 SVGAGI. The CDR3 covers 15 residues. V was clipped by 2 bases and J by 3 bases, with 14 bases between them. CDR3 in amino acids: CASSYRFGEGYEQYF. The CDR3 coding sequence is TGTGCCAGCAGTTACCGGTTTGGGGAAGGCTACGAGCAGTACTTC.

The J gene is TRBJ1-2, the V gene TRBV6-5, with TRBD1 matching over 8 bases. Germline lookup yields CDR1 MNHEY and CDR2 SVGAGI. Trimming took 6 bases from V and 5 from J; bases not matched to a gene: 8. The CDR3 has 14 residues. The CDR3 is CASSPAGTGYGYTF. Written as DNA, the CDR3 is TGTGCCAGCAGCCCGGCCGGGACAGGTTATGGCTACACCTTC.